This TCR beta chain is from a study of blood T cell repertoires in COVID-19. Profiled with immunoSEQ multiplex PCR; TCRdb holds only in-frame clones, not every one. The table shows about 180,000 clones, with roughly 81% occurring only once. This clone was counted only a few times. This CDR3 is built from 15 residues. V was pared by 4 bases and J by 4 bases, with 8 bases of the junction left unmatched. CDR1 is SGHVS and CDR2 is FQNEAQ in the germline V gene. The sequenced sample was peripheral blood. The chain carries TRBV7-8 and TRBJ1-1; the match to TRBD1 covers 8 bases. This TCR was recovered from a woman aged 80 or over with COVID-19, enrolled during active disease. The CDR3 sequence is CASSSLGQGPTEAFF. The CDR3 coding sequence is TGTGCCAGCAGCTCCCTCGGACAGGGCCCCACTGAAGCTTTCTTT.